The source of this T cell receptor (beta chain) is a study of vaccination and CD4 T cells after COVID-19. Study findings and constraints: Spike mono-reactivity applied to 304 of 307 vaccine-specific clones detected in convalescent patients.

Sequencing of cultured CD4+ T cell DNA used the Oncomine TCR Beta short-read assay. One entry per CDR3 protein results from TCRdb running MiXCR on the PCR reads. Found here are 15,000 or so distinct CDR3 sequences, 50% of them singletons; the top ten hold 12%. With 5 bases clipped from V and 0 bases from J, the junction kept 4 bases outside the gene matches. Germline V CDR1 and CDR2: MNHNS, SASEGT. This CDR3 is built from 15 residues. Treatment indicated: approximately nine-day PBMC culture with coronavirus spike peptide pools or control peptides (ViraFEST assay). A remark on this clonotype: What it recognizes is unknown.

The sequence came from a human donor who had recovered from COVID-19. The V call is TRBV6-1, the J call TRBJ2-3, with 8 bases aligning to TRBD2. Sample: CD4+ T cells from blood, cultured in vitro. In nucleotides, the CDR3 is TGTGCCAGCAGTCCTGTAGCGGGGAGCACAGATACGCAGTATTTT. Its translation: CASSPVAGSTDTQYF.